Given below is one TCR beta chain in context. Only in-frame clones appear in the TCRdb table, and some are missing; sequencing was by immunoSEQ multiplex PCR. The profile shows about 290,000 clones, just under 90% of them singletons. The junction had 15 bases not matched to a gene; V was cut back by 5 bases and J by 10 bases. This CDR3 comprises 17 residues. Germline-derived CDR1 and CDR2 are MDHEN and SYDVKM. Those enrolled in Seattle joined during active infection and were followed longitudinally afterward. The sample belongs to a study of blood T cell repertoires in COVID-19. Study in general: The United States, Italy and Spain provided the acute and convalescent COVID-19 samples.

This sequence originates from a woman in her 30s with COVID-19, enrolled during active disease. The chain joins TRBV28 to TRBJ1-6, with 9 bases aligning to TRBD1. Sequencing was done on a sample of peripheral blood. The CDR3 loop is CASSDTGTGMLRSPLHF. DNA of the CDR3: TGTGCCAGCAGTGATACCGGGACAGGGATGTTAAGGTCACCCCTCCACTTT.